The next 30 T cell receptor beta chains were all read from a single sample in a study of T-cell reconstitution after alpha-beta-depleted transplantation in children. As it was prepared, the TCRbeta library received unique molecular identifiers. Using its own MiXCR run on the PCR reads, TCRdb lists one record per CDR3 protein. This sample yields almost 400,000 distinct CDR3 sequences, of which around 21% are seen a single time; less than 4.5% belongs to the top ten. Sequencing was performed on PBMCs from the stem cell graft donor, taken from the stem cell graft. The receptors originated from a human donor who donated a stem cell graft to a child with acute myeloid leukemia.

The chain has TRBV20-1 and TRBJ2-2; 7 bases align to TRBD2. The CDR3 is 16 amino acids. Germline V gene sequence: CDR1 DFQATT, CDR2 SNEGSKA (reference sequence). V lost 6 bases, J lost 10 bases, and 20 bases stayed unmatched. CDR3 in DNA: TGCAGTGCCCTGGGTTTCGGTTCCGGGGGGATGGAGGAGCTGTTTTTT. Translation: CSALGFGSGGMEELFF.

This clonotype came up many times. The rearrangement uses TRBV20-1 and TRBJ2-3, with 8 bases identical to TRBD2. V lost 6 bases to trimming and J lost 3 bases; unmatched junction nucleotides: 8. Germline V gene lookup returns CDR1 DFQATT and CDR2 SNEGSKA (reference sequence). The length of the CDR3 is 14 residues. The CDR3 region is CSAPPAGVTDTQYF. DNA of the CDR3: TGCAGTGCCCCCCCAGCGGGAGTGACAGATACGCAGTATTTT.

The DNA for the CDR3 is TGTGCCAGCAGCGCACTAGCGGGAGGATACCAATACAATGAGCAGTTCTTC. Amino acids: CASSALAGGYQYNEQFF. The V gene is TRBV9, the J gene TRBJ2-1; 12 bases agree with TRBD2. CDR1 and CDR2 from the germline V gene are SGDLS and YYNGEE. The CDR3 is 17 residues long. J gave up 4 bases and V 3 bases, and 8 bases lay outside the gene matches.

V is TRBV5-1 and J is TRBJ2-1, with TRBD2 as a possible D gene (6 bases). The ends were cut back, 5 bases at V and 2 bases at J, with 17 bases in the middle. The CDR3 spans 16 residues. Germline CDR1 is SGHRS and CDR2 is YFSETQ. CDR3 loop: CASSSLEGGPYNEQFF. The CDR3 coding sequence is TGCGCCAGCAGTTCCCTGGAGGGAGGACCCTACAATGAGCAGTTCTTC.

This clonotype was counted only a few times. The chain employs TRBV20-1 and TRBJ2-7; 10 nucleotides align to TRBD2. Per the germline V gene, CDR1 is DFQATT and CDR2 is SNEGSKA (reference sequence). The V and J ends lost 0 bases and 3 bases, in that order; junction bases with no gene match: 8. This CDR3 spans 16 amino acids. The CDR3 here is CSARDPSGSRNYEQYF. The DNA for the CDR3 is TGCAGTGCTAGAGATCCTAGCGGGAGCCGAAACTACGAGCAGTACTTC.

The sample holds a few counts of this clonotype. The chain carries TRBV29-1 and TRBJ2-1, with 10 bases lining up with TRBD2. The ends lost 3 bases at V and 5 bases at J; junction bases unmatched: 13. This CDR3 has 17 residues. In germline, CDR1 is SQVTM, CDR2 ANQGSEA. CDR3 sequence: CSVDGLAGVRADNEQFF. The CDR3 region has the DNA TGCAGCGTTGATGGCCTAGCGGGAGTCAGGGCGGACAATGAGCAGTTCTTC.

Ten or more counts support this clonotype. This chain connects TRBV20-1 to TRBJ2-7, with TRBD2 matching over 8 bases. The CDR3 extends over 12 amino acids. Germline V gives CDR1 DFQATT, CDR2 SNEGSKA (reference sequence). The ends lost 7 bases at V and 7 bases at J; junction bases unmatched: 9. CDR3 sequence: CSVRREDVEQYF. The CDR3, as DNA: TGCAGTGTCCGGCGGGAGGATGTGGAGCAGTACTTC.

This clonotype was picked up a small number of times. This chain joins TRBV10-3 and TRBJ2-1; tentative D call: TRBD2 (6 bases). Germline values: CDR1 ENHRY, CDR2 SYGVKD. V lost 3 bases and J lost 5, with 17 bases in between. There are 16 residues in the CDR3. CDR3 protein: CAISDVGLGMNNEQFF. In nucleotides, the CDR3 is TGTGCCATCAGTGATGTGGGACTGGGGATGAACAATGAGCAGTTCTTC.

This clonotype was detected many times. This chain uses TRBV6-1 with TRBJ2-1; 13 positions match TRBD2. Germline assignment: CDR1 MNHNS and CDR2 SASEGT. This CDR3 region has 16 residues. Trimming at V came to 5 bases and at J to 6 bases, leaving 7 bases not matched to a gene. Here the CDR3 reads CASSPSGLAGFNEQFF. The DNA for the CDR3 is TGTGCCAGCAGTCCATCGGGACTAGCGGGGTTCAATGAGCAGTTCTTC.

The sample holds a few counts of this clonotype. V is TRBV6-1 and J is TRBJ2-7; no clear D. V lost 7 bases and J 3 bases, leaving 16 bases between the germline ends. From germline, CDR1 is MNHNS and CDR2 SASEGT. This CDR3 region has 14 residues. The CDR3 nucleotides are TGTGCCAGCATAGTGCAGCCCGGAATCTACGAGCAGTACTTC. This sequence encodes CASIVQPGIYEQYF.

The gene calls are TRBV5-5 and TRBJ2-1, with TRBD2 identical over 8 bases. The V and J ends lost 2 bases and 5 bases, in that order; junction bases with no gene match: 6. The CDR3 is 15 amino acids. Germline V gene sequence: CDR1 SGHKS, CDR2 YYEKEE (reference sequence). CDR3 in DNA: TGTGCCAGCAGCTTTCTAGCGGGTATGGACAATGAGCAGTTCTTC. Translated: CASSFLAGMDNEQFF.

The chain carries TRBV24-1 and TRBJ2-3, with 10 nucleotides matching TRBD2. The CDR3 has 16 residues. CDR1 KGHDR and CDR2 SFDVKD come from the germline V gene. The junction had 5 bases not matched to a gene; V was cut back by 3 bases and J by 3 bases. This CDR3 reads CATSDASGRGTDTQYF. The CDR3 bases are TGTGCCACCAGTGATGCTAGCGGGAGAGGGACAGATACGCAGTATTTT.

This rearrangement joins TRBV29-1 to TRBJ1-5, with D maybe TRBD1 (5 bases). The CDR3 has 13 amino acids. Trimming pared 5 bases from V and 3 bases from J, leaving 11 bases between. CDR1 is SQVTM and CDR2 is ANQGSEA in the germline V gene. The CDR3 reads CSVWDGSNQPQHF. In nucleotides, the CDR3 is TGCAGCGTTTGGGACGGATCCAATCAGCCCCAGCATTTT.

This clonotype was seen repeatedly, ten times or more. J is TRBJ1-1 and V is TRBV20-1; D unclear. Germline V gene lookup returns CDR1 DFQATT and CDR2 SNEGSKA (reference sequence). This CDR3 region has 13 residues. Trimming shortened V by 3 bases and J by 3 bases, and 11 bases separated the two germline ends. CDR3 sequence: CSASIRGDTEAFF. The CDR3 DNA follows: TGCAGTGCTAGTATCCGAGGCGACACTGAAGCTTTCTTT.

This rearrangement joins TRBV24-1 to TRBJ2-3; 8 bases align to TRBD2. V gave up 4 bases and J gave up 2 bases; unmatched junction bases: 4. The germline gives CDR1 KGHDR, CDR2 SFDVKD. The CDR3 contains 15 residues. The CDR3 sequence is CATSDIAGTTDTQYF. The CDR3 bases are TGTGCCACCAGTGACATAGCGGGAACCACAGATACGCAGTATTTT.

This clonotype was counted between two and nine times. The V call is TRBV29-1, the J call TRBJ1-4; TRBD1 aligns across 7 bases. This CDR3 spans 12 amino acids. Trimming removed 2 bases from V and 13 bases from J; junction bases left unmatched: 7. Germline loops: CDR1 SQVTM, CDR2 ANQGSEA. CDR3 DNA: TGCAGCGTTGAAACAGGGGTATTGGGACTGTTTTTT. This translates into CSVETGVLGLFF. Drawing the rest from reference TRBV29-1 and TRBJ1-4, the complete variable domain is SAVISQKPSRDICQRGTSLTIQCQVDSQVTMMFWYRQQPGQSLTLIATANQGSEATYESGFVIDKFPISRPNLTFSTLTVSNMSPEDSSIYLCSVETGVLGLFFGSGTQLSVL.

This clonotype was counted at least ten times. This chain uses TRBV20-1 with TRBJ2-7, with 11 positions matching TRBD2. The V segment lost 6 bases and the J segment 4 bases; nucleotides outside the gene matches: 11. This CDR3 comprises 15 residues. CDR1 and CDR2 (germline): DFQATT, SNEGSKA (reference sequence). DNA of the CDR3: TGCAGTGCCGTTACTAGCGGGAGTCCCAATTACGAGCAGTACTTC. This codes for CSAVTSGSPNYEQYF.

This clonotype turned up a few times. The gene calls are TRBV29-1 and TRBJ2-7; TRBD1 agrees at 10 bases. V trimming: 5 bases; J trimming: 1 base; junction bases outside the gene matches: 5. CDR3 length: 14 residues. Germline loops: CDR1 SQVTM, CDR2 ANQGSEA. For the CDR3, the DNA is TGCAGCGTTAGGGACAGGGGACGATCCTACGAGCAGTACTTC. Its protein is CSVRDRGRSYEQYF.

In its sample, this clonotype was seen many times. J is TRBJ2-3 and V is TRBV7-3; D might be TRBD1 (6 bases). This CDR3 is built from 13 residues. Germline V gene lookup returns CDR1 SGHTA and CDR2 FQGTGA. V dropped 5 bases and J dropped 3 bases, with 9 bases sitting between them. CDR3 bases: TGTGCCAGCAGCATTGGGACAACAGATACGCAGTATTTT. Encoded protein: CASSIGTTDTQYF.

The CDR3 reads CATSVASGSSYNEQFF. For the CDR3, the DNA is TGTGCCACCAGTGTCGCGAGCGGGAGTTCGTACAATGAGCAGTTCTTC. The chain is built from TRBV24-1 and TRBJ2-1, with TRBD2 matching 8 bases. Germline trimming cut 5 bases from V and 4 bases from J; bases unmatched to any gene: 9. This CDR3 is built from 16 residues. The germline V gene encodes CDR1 KGHDR and CDR2 SFDVKD.

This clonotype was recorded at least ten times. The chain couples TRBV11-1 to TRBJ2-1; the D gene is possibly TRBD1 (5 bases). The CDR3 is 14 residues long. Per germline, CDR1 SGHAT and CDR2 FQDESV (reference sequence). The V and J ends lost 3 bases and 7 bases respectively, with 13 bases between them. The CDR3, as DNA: TGTGCCAGCAGCTTTCAGGGAACCTGGAATGAGCAGTTCTTC. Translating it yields CASSFQGTWNEQFF.

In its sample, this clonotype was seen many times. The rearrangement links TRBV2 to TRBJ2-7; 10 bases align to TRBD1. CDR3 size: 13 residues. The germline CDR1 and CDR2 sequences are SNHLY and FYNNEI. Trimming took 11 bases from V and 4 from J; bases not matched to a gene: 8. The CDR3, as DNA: TGTGCCGGAAGGACAGGGGGGGAATACGAGCAGTACTTC. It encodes CAGRTGGEYEQYF.

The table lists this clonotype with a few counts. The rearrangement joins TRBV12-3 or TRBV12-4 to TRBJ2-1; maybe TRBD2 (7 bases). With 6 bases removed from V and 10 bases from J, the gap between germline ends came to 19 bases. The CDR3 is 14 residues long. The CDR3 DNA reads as TGTGCCAGCAGCCAATCTGGCGGGGGCGAAGAGCAGTTCTTC. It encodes CASSQSGGGEEQFF.

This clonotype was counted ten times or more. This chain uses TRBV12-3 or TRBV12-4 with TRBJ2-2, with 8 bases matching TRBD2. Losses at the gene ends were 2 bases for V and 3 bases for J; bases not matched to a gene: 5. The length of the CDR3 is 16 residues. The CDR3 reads CASSLRLAGDTGELFF. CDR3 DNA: TGTGCCAGCAGTTTACGGCTAGCGGGCGACACCGGGGAGCTGTTTTTT.

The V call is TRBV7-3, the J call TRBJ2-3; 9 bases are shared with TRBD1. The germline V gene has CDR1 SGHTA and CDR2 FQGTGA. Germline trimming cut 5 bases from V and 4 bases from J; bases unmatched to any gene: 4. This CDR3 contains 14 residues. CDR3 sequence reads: CASSLQGAADTQYF. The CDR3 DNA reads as TGTGCCAGCAGCCTACAGGGGGCGGCAGATACGCAGTATTTT.

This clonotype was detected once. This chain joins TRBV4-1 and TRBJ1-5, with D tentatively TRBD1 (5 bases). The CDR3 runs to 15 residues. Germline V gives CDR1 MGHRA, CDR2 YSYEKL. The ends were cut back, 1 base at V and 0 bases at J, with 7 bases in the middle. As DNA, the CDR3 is TGCGCCAGCAGCCAAGGACAGTATAGCAATCAGCCCCAGCATTTT. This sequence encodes CASSQGQYSNQPQHF.

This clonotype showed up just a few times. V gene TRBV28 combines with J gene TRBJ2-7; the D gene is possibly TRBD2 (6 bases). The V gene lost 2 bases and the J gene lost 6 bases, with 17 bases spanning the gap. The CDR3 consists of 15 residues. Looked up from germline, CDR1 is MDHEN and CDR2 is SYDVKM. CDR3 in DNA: TGTGCCAGCAGTTTAGGAGGGAGCAGGTACCGCGAGCAGTACTTC. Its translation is CASSLGGSRYREQYF. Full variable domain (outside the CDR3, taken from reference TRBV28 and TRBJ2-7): DVKVTQSSRYLVKRTGEKVFLECVQDMDHENMFWYRQDPGLGLRLIYFSYDVKMKEKGDIPEGYSVSREKKERFSLILESASTNQTSMYLCASSLGGSRYREQYFGPGTRLTVT.

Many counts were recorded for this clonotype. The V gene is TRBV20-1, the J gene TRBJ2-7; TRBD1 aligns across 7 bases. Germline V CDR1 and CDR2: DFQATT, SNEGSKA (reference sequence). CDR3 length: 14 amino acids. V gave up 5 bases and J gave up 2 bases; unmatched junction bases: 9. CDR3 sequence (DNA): TGCAGTGCTCATGACAGGGTGAATCCCTACGAGCAGTACTTC. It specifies CSAHDRVNPYEQYF.

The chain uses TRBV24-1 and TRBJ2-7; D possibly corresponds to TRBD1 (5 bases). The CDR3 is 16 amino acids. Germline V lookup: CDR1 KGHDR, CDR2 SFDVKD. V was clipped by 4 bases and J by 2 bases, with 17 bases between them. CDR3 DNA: TGTGCCACCAGTGACAGCCTTGGGGCCCTTCCCTACGAGCAGTACTTC. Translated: CATSDSLGALPYEQYF.

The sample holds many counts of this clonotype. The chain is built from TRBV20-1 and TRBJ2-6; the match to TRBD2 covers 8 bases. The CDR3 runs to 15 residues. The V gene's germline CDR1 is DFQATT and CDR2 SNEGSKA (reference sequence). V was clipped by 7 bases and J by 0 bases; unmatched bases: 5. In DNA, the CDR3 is TGCAGTGGGGTAGCGGGGTTCTCTGGGGCCAACGTCCTGACTTTC. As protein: CSGVAGFSGANVLTF.